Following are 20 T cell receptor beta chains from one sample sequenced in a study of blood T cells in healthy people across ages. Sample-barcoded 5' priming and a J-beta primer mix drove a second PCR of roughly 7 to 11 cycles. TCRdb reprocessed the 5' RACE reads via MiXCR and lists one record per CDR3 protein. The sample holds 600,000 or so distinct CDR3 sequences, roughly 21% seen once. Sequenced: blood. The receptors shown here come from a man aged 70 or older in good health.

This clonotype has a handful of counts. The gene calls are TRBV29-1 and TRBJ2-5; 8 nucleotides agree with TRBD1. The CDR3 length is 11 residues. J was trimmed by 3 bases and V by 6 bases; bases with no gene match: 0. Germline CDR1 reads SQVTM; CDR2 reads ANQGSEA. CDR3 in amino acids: CSVGQEETQYF. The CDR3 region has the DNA TGCAGCGTGGGACAGGAAGAGACCCAGTACTTC.

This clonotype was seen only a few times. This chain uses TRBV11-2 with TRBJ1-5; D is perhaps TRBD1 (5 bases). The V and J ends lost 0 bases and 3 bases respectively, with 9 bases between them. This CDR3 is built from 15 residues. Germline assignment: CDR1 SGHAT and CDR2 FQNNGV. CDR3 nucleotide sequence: TGTGCCAGCAGCTTAGAGCAGGGCAACAATCAGCCCCAGCATTTT. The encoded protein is CASSLEQGNNQPQHF. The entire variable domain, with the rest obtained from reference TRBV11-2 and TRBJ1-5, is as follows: EAGVAQSPRYKIIEKRQSVAFWCNPISGHATLYWYQQILGQGPKLLIQFQNNGVVDDSQLPKDRFSAERLKGVDSTLKIQPAKLEDSAVYLCASSLEQGNNQPQHFGDGTRLSIL.

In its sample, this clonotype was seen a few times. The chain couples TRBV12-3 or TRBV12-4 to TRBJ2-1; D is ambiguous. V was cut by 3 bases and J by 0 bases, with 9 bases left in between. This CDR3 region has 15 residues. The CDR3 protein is CASSFDPYSYNEQFF. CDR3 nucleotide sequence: TGTGCCAGCAGTTTTGACCCTTACTCCTACAATGAGCAGTTCTTC.

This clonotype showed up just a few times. CDR3 protein: CASSVTENTGELFF. DNA for the CDR3: TGTGCCAGCAGCGTTACTGAGAACACCGGGGAGCTGTTTTTT. The chain carries TRBV9 and TRBJ2-2, with D unresolved. V gave up 2 bases and J gave up 1 base, with 6 bases separating them. Germline V lookup: CDR1 SGDLS, CDR2 YYNGEE. CDR3 size: 14 residues. The complete variable domain, with remaining parts taken from reference TRBV9 and TRBJ2-2, reads DSGVTQTPKHLITATGQRVTLRCSPRSGDLSVYWYQQSLDQGLQFLIQYYNGEERAKGNILERFSAQQFPDLHSELNLSSLELGDSALYFCASSVTENTGELFFGEGSRLTVL.

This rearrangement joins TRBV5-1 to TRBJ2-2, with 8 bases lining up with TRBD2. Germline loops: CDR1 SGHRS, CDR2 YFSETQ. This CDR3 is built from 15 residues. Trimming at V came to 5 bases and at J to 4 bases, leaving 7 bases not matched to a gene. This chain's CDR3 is CASSPGGPGTGELFF. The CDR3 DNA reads TGCGCCAGCAGTCCGGGAGGGCCGGGCACCGGGGAGCTGTTTTTT. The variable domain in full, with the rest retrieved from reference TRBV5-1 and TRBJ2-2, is KAGVTQTPRYLIKTRGQQVTLSCSPISGHRSVSWYQQTPGQGLQFLFEYFSETQRNKGNFPGRFSGRQFSNSRSEMNVSTLELGDSALYLCASSPGGPGTGELFFGEGSRLTVL.

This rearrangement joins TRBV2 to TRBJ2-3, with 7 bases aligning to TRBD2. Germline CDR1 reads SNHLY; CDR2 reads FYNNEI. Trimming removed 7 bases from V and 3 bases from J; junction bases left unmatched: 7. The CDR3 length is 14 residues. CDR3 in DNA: TGTGCCAGCATATCCGGACTAGGGACAGATACGCAGTATTTT. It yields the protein CASISGLGTDTQYF.

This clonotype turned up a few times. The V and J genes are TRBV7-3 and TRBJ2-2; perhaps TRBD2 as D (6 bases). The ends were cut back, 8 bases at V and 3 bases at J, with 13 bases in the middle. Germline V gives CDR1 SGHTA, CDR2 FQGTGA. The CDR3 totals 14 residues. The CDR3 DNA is TGTGCCAGCTCAGTCGGGGGAGACACCGGGGAGCTGTTTTTT. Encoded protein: CASSVGGDTGELFF.

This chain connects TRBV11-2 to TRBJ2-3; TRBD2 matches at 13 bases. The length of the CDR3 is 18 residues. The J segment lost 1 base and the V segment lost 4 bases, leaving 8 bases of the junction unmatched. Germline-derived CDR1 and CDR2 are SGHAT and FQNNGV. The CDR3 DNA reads TGTGCCAGCAGCTCGGGACTAGCGGGGCTTCTCCGCACAGATACGCAGTATTTT. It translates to CASSSGLAGLLRTDTQYF. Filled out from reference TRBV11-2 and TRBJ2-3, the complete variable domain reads EAGVAQSPRYKIIEKRQSVAFWCNPISGHATLYWYQQILGQGPKLLIQFQNNGVVDDSQLPKDRFSAERLKGVDSTLKIQPAKLEDSAVYLCASSSGLAGLLRTDTQYFGPGTRLTVL.

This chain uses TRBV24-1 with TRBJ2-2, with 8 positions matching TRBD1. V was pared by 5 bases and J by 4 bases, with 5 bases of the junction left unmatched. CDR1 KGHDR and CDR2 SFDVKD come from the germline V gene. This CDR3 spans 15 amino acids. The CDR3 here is CATSGTGSVTGELFF. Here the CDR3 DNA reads TGTGCCACCAGTGGGACAGGGTCCGTCACCGGGGAGCTGTTTTTT.

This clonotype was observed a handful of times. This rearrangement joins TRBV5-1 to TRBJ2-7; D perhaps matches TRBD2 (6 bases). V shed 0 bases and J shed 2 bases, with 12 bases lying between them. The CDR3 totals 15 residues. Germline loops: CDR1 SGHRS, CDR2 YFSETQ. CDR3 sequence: CASSLVGRFTYEQYF. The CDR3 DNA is TGCGCCAGCAGCTTGGTAGGGAGGTTTACCTACGAGCAGTACTTC.

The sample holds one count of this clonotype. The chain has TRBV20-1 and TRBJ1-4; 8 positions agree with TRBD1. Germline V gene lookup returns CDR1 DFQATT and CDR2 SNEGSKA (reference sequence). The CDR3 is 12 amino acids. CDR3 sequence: CSRGRTNEKLFF. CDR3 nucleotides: TGCAGCAGGGGGCGAACTAATGAAAAACTGTTTTTT.

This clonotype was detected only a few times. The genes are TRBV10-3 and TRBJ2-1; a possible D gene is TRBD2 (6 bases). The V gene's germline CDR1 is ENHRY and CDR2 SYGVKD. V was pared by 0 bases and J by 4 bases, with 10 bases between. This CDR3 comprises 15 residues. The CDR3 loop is CAISESSGPYNEQFF. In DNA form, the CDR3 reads TGTGCCATCAGTGAGTCTAGCGGACCTTACAATGAGCAGTTCTTC.

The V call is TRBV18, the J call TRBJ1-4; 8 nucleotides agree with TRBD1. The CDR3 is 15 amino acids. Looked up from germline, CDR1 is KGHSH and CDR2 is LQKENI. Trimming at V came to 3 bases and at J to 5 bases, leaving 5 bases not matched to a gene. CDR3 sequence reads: CASSPGQGKNEKLFF. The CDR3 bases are TGTGCCAGCTCACCCGGACAGGGCAAAAATGAAAAACTGTTTTTT.

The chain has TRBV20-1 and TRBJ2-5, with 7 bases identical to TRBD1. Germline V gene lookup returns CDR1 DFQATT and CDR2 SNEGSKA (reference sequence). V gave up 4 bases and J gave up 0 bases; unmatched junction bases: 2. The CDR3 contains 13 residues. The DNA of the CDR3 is TGCAGTGCTAACAGGGGTTACCAAGAGACCCAGTACTTC. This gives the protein CSANRGYQETQYF.

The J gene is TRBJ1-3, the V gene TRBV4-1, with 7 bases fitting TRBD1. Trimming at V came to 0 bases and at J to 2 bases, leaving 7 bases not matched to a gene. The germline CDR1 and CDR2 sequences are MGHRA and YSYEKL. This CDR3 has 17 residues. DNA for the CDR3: TGCGCCAGCAGCCAAGATAGGACAGGTTCGGCTGGAAACACCATATATTTT. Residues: CASSQDRTGSAGNTIYF.

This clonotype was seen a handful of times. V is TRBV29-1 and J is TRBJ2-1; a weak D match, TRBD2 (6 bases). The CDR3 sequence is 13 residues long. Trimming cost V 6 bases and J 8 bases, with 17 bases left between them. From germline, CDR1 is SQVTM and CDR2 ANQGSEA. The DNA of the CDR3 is TGCAGCGTAGATAGACTAGATCGATATGAGCAGTTCTTC. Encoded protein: CSVDRLDRYEQFF.

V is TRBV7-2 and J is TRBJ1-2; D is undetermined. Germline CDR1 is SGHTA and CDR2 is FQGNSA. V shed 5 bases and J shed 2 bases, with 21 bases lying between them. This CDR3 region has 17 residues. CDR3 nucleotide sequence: TGTGCCAGCAGCCCGGACTTAGTGGCGGCATCAAACTATGGCTACACCTTC. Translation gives CASSPDLVAASNYGYTF.

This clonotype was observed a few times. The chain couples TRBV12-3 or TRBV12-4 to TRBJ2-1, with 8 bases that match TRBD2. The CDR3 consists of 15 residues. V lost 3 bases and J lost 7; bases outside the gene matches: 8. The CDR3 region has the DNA TGTGCCAGCAGTTTGCAACTAGCGGTGGAGAATGAGCAGTTCTTC. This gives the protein CASSLQLAVENEQFF.

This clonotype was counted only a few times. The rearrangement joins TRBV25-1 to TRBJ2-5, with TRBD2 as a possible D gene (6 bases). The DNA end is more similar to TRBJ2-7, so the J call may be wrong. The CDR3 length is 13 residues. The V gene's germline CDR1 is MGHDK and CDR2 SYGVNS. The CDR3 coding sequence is TGTGCCAGCACGGTAGGAGGGGCTACCGAGCAGTACTTC. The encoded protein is CASTVGGATEQYF.

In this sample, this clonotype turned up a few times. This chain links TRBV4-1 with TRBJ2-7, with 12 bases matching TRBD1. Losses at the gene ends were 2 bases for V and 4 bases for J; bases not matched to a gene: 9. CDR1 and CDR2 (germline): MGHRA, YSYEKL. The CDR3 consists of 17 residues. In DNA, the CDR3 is TGCGCCAGCAGCCAAAGCCCCCGGGACAGGGGGCTTTACGAGCAGTACTTC. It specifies CASSQSPRDRGLYEQYF.